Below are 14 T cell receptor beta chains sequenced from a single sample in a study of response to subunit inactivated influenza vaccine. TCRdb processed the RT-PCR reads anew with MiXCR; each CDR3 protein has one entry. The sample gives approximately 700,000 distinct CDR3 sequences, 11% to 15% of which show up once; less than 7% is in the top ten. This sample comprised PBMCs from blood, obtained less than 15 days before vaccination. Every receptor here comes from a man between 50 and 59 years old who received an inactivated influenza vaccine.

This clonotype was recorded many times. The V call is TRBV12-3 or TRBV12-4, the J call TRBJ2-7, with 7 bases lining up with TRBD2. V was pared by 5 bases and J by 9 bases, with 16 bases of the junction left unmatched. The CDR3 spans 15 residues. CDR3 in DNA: TGTGCCAGCAGTAGTAACCGGGAGGCACTACGCGGGCAGTACTTC. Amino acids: CASSSNREALRGQYF.

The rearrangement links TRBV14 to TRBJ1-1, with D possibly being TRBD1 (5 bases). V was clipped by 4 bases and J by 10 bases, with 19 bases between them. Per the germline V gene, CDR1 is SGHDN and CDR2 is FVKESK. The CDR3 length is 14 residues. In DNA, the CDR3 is TGTGCCAGCAGCCGGACGATGGGGCAAGCCGGAGCTTTCTTT. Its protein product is CASSRTMGQAGAFF.

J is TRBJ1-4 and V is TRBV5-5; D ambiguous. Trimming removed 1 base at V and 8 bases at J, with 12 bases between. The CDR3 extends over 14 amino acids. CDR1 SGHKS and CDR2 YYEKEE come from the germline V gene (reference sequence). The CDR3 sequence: CASSLWRDREKLFF. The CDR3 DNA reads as TGTGCCAGCAGCTTGTGGAGGGATAGGGAAAAACTGTTTTTT.

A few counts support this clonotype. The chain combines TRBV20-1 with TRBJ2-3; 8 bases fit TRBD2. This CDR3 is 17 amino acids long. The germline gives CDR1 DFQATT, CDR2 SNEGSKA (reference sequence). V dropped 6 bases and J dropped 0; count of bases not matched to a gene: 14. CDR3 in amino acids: CSAPGGRGAPSTDTQYF. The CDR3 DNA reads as TGCAGTGCCCCTGGTGGGCGGGGGGCGCCTAGCACAGATACGCAGTATTTT.

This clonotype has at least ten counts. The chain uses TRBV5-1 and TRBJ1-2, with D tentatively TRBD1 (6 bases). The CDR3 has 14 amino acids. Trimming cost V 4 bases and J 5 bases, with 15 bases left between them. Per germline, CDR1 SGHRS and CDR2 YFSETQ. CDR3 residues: CASSAGDTLYGYTF. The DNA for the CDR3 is TGCGCCAGCAGCGCCGGGGACACCTTATATGGCTACACCTTC.

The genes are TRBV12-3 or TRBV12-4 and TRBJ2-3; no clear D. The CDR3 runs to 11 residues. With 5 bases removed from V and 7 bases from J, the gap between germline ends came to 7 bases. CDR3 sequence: CASSPKHTQYF. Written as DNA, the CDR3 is TGTGCCAGCAGTCCCAAGCATACGCAGTATTTT.

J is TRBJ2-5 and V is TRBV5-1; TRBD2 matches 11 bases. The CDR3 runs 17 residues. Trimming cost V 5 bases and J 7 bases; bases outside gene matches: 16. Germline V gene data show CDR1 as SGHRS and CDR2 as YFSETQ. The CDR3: CASRPRPTSGVLGTQYF. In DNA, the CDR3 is TGCGCCAGCAGACCCCGACCGACTAGCGGGGTGTTGGGGACCCAGTACTTC.

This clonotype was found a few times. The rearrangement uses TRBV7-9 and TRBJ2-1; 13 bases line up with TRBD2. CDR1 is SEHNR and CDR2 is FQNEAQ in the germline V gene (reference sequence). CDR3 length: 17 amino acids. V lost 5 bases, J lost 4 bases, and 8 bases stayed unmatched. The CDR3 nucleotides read TGTGCCAGCAGCCATGGACTAGCGGGAGTAGGTTACAATGAGCAGTTCTTC. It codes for CASSHGLAGVGYNEQFF.

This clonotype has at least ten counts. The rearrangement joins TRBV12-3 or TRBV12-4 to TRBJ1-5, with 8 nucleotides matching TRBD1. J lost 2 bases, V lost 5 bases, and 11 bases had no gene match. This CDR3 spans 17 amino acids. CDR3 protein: CASSPYLDRVGNQPQHF. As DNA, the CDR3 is TGTGCCAGCAGTCCATACCTGGACAGGGTGGGCAATCAGCCCCAGCATTTT.

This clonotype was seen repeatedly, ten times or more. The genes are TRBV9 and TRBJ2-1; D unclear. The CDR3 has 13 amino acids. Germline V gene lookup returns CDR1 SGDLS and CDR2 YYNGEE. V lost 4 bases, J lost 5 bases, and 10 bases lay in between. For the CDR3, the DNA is TGTGCCAGCAGCTTCAGCAGAAACAATGAGCAGTTCTTC. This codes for CASSFSRNNEQFF. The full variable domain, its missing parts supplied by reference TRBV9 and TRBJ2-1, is DSGVTQTPKHLITATGQRVTLRCSPRSGDLSVYWYQQSLDQGLQFLIQYYNGEERAKGNILERFSAQQFPDLHSELNLSSLELGDSALYFCASSFSRNNEQFFGPGTRLTVL.

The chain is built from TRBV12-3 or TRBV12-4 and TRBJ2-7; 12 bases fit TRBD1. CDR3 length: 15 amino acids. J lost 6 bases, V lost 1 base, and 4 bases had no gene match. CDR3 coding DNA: TGTGCCAGCAGTTTAGTGGGACAGGGGGCTAGCGAGCAGTACTTC. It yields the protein CASSLVGQGASEQYF.

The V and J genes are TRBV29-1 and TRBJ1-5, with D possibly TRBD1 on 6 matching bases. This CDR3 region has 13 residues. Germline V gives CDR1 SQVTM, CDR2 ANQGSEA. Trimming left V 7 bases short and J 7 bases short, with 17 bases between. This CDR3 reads CSAIIRGGQPQHF. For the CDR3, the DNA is TGCAGCGCAATCATTAGGGGGGGGCAGCCCCAGCATTTT.

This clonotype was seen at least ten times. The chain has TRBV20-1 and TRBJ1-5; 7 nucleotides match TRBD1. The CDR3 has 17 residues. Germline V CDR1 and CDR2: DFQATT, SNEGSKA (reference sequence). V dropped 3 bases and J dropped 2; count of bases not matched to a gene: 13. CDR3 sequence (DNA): TGCAGTGCTAGCAGACATAAACAGGGGTTTGGCAATCAGCCCCAGCATTTT. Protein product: CSASRHKQGFGNQPQHF.

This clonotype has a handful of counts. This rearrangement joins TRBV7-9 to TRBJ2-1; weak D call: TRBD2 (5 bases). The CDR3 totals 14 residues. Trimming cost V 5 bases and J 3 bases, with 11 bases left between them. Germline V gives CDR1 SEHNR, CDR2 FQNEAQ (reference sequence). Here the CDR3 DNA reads TGTGCCAGCAGCGCAAGTACTAGCTACAATGAGCAGTTCTTC. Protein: CASSASTSYNEQFF.